This TCR beta chain was documented in a study of blood T cell repertoires in COVID-19. Study overall: From the United States, Italy and Spain came samples of acute and convalescent COVID-19. PBMCs, B-cell-depleted T cells, or T cells provided the cDNA or gDNA that made up the material.

V lost 2 bases and J lost 3, with 14 bases in between. Germline CDR1 reads GTSNPN; CDR2 reads SVGIG (reference sequence). This CDR3 comprises 14 residues. Seattle's cohort entered during active infection and was followed longitudinally. Original processing methods: Amplified reference gene primers provided the basis for estimating nucleated cell counts. This table comes from immunoSEQ multiplex PCR, and its TCRdb copy is limited to in-frame clones, with some not included. V and J calls and clone size follow that table, whereas D and trimming were derived from the DNA. The data contain tens of thousands of clones, 88% of them singletons.

The chain combines TRBV30 with TRBJ2-7, with D tentatively TRBD2 (5 bases). The sequence derives from a man aged 55 to 70 with COVID-19, enrolled during active disease. The specimen was peripheral blood. Here the CDR3 DNA reads TGTGCCTGGAGTAATACCCCCGAGGGCTACGAGCAGTACTTC. Protein sequence: CAWSNTPEGYEQYF.